The clone carrying this TCR beta chain was seen many times. Its antigen is as yet unknown. Healthy controls consisted of blood bank volunteers in Maryland, USA. Input was roughly 1 million sorted T cells, either CD4+ or CD8+. Germline CDR1 reads LGHNA; CDR2 reads YSLEER. There are 16 residues in the CDR3. Trimming cost V 0 bases and J 5 bases; bases outside gene matches: 8. The sample originates from a study of neurological immune-mediated disorders. Overall study findings and caveats: The greatest TCR clonal expansion occurred in HTLV-1-associated myelopathy and the least in multiple sclerosis, which fell below healthy controls.

The method for making cDNA was 5'RACE, and it used 10-nucleotide random UMIs. TCRdb redid the calling of the 5' RACE reads with MiXCR, one entry per CDR3 protein. The data show about 16,000 distinct CDR3 sequences, with about 10% seen just once and around 40% held by the top ten. The sequence was obtained from a man aged 45 to 65 in good health. The chain uses TRBV4-3 and TRBJ2-3; TRBD2 matches at 7 bases. The sequenced material came from CD8+ T cells from blood. CDR3 DNA: TGCGCCAGCAGCCAAGATCCGACGTGGGGGGGAGATACGCAGTATTTT. It translates to CASSQDPTWGGDTQYF.